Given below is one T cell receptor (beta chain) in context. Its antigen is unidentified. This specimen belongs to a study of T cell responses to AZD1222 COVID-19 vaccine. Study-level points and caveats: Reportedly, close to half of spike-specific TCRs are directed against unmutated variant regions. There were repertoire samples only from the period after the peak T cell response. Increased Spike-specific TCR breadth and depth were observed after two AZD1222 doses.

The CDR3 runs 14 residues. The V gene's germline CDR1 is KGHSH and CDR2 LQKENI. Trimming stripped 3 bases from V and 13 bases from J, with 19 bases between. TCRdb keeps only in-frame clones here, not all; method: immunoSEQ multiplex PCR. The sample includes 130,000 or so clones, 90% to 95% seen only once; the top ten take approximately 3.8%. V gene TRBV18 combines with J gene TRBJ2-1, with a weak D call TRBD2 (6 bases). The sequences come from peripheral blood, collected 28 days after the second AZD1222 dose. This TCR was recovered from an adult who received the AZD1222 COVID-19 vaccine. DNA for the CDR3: TGTGCCAGCTCACCGCCTTCGAGGGAGGTGATCCAGTTCTTC. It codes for CASSPPSREVIQFF. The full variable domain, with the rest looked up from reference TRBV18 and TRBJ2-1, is NAGVMQNPRHLVRRRGQEARLRCSPMKGHSHVYWYRQLPEEGLKFMVYLQKENIIDESGMPKERFSAEFPKEGPSILRIQQVVRGDSAAYFCASSPPSREVIQFFGPGTRLTVL.